This T cell receptor beta chain emerged from a study of cytomegalovirus exposure and HLA in healthy donors. General study points: TCR beta chains numbering more than 150 were designated cytomegalovirus-associated. Rare TCR sequences predominated, though certain public TCRs were found in many donors. Within the 130 or so validation repertoires, first-cohort TCR clusters tended to co-occur, according to a later analysis. In vitro testing confirmed a few CMV-associated chains as specific for CMV antigens.

About this clone: The antigen is undetermined.

Here immunoSEQ multiplex PCR was the method, and the copy in TCRdb shows in-frame clones only, minus some. The sample shows approximately 190,000 clones, approximately 82% of them seen only once. The CDR3 totals 15 residues. Trimming took 5 bases from V and 0 from J; bases not matched to a gene: 3. Germline V CDR1 and CDR2: SGHNT, YENEEA. Sequenced input: PBMCs. The chain is built from TRBV11-3 and TRBJ2-7; 11 bases map to TRBD2. The TCR sequence derives from a woman aged 25 to 39 in good health and CMV-seropositive. The CDR3, as DNA: TGTGCCAGCAGCCACGGGACTAGCGGCTCCTACGAGCAGTACTTC. Encoded protein: CASSHGTSGSYEQYF.